Sequencing of this T cell receptor beta chain was carried out in a study of cytomegalovirus exposure and HLA in healthy donors. For the study at large: A previous analysis identified more than 100 million unique TCR beta sequences derived from some 200 million T cells.

PCR used 60 Vbeta primers and 13 Jbeta primers. TCRdb's copy holds only in-frame clones and misses some; the assay was immunoSEQ multiplex PCR. The data show over 250,000 clones, 80% to 90% seen once. CDR3 length: 16 amino acids. The V gene end was trimmed by 6 bases and the J gene end by 1 base; junction bases not matched to a gene: 6. The germline gives CDR1 LNHDA, CDR2 SQIVND (reference sequence). The V and J genes are TRBV19 and TRBJ2-1; 10 nucleotides agree with TRBD1. The sample taken for sequencing was PBMCs. The receptor was derived from a man aged 35 to 55 in good health and CMV-seropositive. The chain's CDR3 is CASRARTGGSYNEQFF. CDR3 DNA: TGTGCCAGTAGGGCGAGGACAGGGGGGTCCTACAATGAGCAGTTCTTC.